This TCR beta chain was recorded in a study of cytomegalovirus exposure and HLA in healthy donors. The CDR3 extends over 15 amino acids. Deletions cut 3 bases from V and 7 bases from J, with 19 bases between. The germline CDR1 and CDR2 sequences are LGHNA and YNFKEQ. Primers included in the PCR were 60 Vbeta and 13 Jbeta primers. Libraries were prepared by immunoSEQ multiplex PCR; TCRdb keeps only in-frame clonotypes and omits some of them. The data show 100,000 or so clones, with 75% seen just once and about 4.3% held by the top ten. The chain links TRBV4-2 to TRBJ2-7; D remains ambiguous. The sample taken for sequencing was PBMCs. This TCR derives from a woman under 30 in good health and CMV-seropositive. CDR3 residues: CASSQDKYWIGEQYF. CDR3 bases: TGTGCCAGCAGCCAGGATAAATACTGGATCGGGGAGCAGTACTTC.